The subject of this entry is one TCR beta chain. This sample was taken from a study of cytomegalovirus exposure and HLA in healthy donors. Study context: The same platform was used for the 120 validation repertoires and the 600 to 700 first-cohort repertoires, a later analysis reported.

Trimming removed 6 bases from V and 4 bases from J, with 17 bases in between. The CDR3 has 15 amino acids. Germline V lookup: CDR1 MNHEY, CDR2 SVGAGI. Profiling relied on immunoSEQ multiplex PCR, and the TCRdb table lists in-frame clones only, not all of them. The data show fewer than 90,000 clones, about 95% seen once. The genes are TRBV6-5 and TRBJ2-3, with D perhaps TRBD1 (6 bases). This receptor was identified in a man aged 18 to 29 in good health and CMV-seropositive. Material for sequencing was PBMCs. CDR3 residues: CASRPGLNRADTQYF. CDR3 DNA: TGTGCCAGCAGGCCGGGCCTCAACAGGGCAGATACGCAGTATTTT.